The sequence of this TCR beta chain was determined in a study of T cells in Graves' hyperthyroidism and ophthalmopathy. RNA transcripts gave rise to amplified TCR beta CDR3 regions. Initially, a first-round RT-PCR of the TCR CDR3 employed the HTBI primer set. TCRdb analysed the multiplex PCR reads with MiXCR anew, one entry per CDR3 protein. Of fewer than 300,000 distinct CDR3 sequences listed, less than 30% were seen once; the top ten hold approximately 25%. This CDR3 is 14 amino acids long. V lost 5 bases to trimming and J lost 3 bases, with 13 bases between them. Orbital computed tomography and thyroid ultrasound, together with serum TRAb and thyroxine and clinical symptoms, were used for diagnoses. Findings and caveats of the study: Stable hyperthyroidism was separated from ophthalmopathy by a model based on 13 V-J features.

This clonotype was observed at least ten times. Its antigen is not known. The source is a middle-aged man with Graves' hyperthyroidism that later progressed to Graves' ophthalmopathy. Sequenced sample: blood. This rearrangement joins TRBV12-3 or TRBV12-4 to TRBJ2-5, with D possibly TRBD2 on 5 matching bases. CDR3 sequence: CASSPPPREETQYF. The CDR3 bases are TGTGCCAGCAGTCCCCCCCCGCGGGAAGAGACCCAGTACTTC.